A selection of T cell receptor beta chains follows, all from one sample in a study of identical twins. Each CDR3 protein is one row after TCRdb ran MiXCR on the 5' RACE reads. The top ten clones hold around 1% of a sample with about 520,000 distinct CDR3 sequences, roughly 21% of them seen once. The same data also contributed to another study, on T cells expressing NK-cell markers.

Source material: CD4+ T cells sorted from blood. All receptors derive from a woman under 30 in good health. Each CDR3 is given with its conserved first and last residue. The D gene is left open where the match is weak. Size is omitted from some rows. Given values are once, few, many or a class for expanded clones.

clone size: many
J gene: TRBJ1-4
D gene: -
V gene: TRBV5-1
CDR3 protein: CASSLAPPNEKLFF
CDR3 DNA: TGCGCCAGCAGCCTCGCTCCCCCTAATGAAAAACTGTTTTTT

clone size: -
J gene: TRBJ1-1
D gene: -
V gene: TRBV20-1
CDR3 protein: CSAQERTANTEAFF
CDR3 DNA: TGCAGTGCTCAAGAGAGGACAGCAAACACTGAAGCTTTCTTT

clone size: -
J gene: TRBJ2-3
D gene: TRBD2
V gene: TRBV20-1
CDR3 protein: CSASPAGGMRDTQYF
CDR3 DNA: TGCAGTGCTAGCCCAGCGGGAGGGATGAGAGATACGCAGTATTTT

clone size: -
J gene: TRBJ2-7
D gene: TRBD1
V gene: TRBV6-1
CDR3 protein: CASRELGQGAYEQYF
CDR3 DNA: TGTGCCAGCAGGGAATTGGGACAGGGGGCATACGAGCAGTACTTC

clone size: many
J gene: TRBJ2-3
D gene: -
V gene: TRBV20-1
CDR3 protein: CSARGVPGADTQYF
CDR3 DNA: TGCAGTGCTAGGGGCGTACCTGGGGCAGATACGCAGTATTTT

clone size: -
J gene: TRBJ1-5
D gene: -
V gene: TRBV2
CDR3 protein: CASSGTGRRNQPQHF
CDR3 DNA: TGTGCCAGCAGTGGAACCGGACGGAGAAATCAGCCCCAGCATTTT

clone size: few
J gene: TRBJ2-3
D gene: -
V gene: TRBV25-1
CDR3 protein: CASSGEGYTQYF
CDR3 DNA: TGTGCCAGCTCAGGGGAGGGATATACGCAGTATTTT

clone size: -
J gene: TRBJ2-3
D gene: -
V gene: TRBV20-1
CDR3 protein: CSASEQTDTQYF
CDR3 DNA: TGCAGTGCTAGTGAGCAGACAGATACGCAGTATTTT

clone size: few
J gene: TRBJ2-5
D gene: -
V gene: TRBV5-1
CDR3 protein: CASSFAQGPRGTQYF
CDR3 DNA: TGCGCCAGCAGCTTCGCCCAGGGCCCGAGGGGGACCCAGTACTTC

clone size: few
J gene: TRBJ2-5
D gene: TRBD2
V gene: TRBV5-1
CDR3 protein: CASSPGLAGSKETQYF
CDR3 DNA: TGCGCCAGCAGCCCCGGACTAGCGGGGTCCAAAGAGACCCAGTACTTC

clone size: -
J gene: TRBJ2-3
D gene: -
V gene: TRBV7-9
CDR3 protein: CASSSVRGPADTQYF
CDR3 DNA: TGTGCCAGCAGCTCCGTTCGGGGGCCCGCAGATACGCAGTATTTT

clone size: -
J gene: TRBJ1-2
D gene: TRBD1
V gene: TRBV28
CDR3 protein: CASSVQGVDGYTF
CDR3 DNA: TGTGCCAGCAGCGTTCAGGGGGTGGATGGCTACACCTTC

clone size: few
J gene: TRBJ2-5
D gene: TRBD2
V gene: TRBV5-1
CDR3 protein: CASSLAPLAGGETQYF
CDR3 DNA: TGCGCCAGCAGCTTGGCCCCGCTAGCGGGCGGTGAGACCCAGTACTTC